The present entry profiles one T cell receptor beta chain with its context. This clone was picked up a small number of times. The specificity of this receptor is unknown. No base-level quality is on record; no much larger clone is a single base apart. This specimen belongs to a study of cytomegalovirus exposure and HLA in healthy donors (dated by TCRdb to about 2017). As for the study more broadly: According to a later analysis, one platform produced both the roughly 120 validation repertoires and the 670 or so repertoires of the first cohort. The study aimed to test whether cataloging public T cell receptors could reveal signatures of past pathogen exposure. High-throughput TCR immunosequencing, statistical association of individual TCRs with disease status, and machine learning were combined to predict cytomegalovirus infection status. A separate validation cohort of 100 to 150 different subjects was used in addition to the 666-subject first cohort.

Separate from the approximately 700-subject first cohort, the validation cohort of about 120 subjects was the group to which the donors belonged. The library came from the immunoSEQ multiplex PCR assay. Per the authors' processing: A statistical classification framework was built for diagnosing cytomegalovirus status from the catalog of TCR beta chain sequences. Sourced from immuneACCESS, this table was stored by TCRdb with only in-frame sequences that have V and J called. A share of the clones is absent; for the studies checked, an unresolved V gene accounts for under half, and the remainder has no known explanation. V, J and clone size were drawn from that table, and D and trimming were deduced from the DNA. Counted in this sample were fewer than 200,000 clones; about 86% of them appeared once. Approximately 1.5% of the sample comes from the top ten. CDR1 MNHEY and CDR2 SMNVEV were looked up in the germline V gene (reference sequence). From the cysteine through the phenylalanine, the CDR3 covers 14 amino acids. Of the read, only the CDR3 DNA is kept; its 42 bases are in frame from base 1. At the junction V is shortened by 2 bases and J by 0 bases; bases outside the gene matches: 1.

Study-level results and caveats: The authors suggested that the approach could potentially be extended to other disease states and immunological phenotypes. In the study, about 150 TCR beta chains were listed as associated with cytomegalovirus. Most TCR sequences were observed very rarely across donors, whereas some public TCRs were present in many individuals. The classifier was reported to diagnose cytomegalovirus status with high specificity and sensitivity in both the original and validation cohorts. In a later analysis, TCRs clustered in the first cohort were found to also tend to co-occur in the 120 or so validation repertoires, with 94% of cluster scores above 0. The validation cohort had no HLA typing available for a later analysis, so co-occurrence within that cohort was assessed over all 120 or so repertoires. A few of the identified cytomegalovirus-associated TCR beta chains were confirmed in vitro to be specific for cytomegalovirus antigens.

Rearrangement joined TRBV27 to TRBJ2-7, with TRBD1 identical over 7 junction bases. Material: PBMCs. The receptor was derived from a woman aged 25 to 45 in good health and CMV-seronegative. The CDR3 protein: CASSLGTDSYEQYF. The sequence in DNA is TGTGCCAGCAGTTTAGGGACAGACTCCTACGAGCAGTACTTC.